These 26 T cell receptor beta chains were sequenced from one sample in a study of blood T cells in healthy people across ages. Combining a sample-barcoded 5' primer with a J-beta primer mix, a second PCR ran for about 7 to 11 cycles. TCRdb independently ran MiXCR on the 5' RACE reads; one entry per CDR3 protein. The data contain about 600,000 distinct CDR3 sequences, roughly 43% of them seen just once; the ten biggest clones take up under 30%. The sample taken for sequencing was blood. These receptors were collected from a man of 80 years or more in good health.

This clonotype came up a few times. A much larger clone lies a single base off, so this may be a read error. The V and J genes are TRBV7-2 and TRBJ1-5; D is uncertain. Trimming left V 5 bases short and J 3 bases short, with 5 bases between. This CDR3 has 12 residues. Germline V gene lookup returns CDR1 SGHTA and CDR2 FQGNSA. CDR3 sequence reads: CASSPVNQPQHF. In DNA form, the CDR3 reads TGTGCCAGCAGCCCCGTCAATCAGCCCCAGCATTTT.

The V gene is TRBV7-2, the J gene TRBJ2-5; D tentatively fits TRBD1 or TRBD2 (6 bases each). Germline V gives CDR1 SGHTA, CDR2 FQGNSA. V was clipped by 1 base and J by 11 bases, with 20 bases between them. This CDR3 is built from 15 residues. In nucleotides, the CDR3 is TGTGCCAGCAGCTTAGTTACGGGGGCAGAGGGGGAGCAGTACTTC. Translation: CASSLVTGAEGEQYF.

J is TRBJ2-6 and V is TRBV20-1; D assignment may be TRBD1 or TRBD2 (5 bases each). The CDR3 runs to 19 residues. V was shortened by 3 bases and J by 0 bases, with 21 bases between the two germline ends. Looked up from germline, CDR1 is DFQATT and CDR2 is SNEGSKA (reference sequence). CDR3 residues: CSARGPMGTTNSGANVLTF. Here the CDR3 DNA reads TGCAGTGCTAGGGGGCCGATGGGGACCACTAACTCTGGGGCCAACGTCCTGACTTTC.

The chain links TRBV7-9 to TRBJ2-7; D is possibly TRBD1 (6 bases). CDR1 is SEHNR, CDR2 FQNEAQ, per germline (reference sequence). V lost 1 base and J 3 bases, leaving 13 bases between the germline ends. The CDR3 loop spans 15 amino acids. CDR3 nucleotides: TGTGCCAGCAGCTTAGAACAGGGCCCCCACTACGAGCAGTACTTC. Protein product: CASSLEQGPHYEQYF.

A word on this clonotype: With a much larger clone just one base away, this may be a read error. The chain recombines TRBV29-1 with TRBJ2-7; D may be TRBD1 (6 bases). Germline assignment: CDR1 SQVTM and CDR2 ANQGSEA. CDR3 length: 12 residues. The germline V and J ends were trimmed by 5 bases and 2 bases, with 10 bases remaining between them. The CDR3 reads CSVWGPPYEQYF. In DNA form, the CDR3 reads TGCAGCGTTTGGGGGCCCCCCTACGAGCAGTACTTC.

The DNA for the CDR3 is TGCAGTGCCCCACATATAAGGGGGGGGGCAGAGACCCAGTACTTC. As protein: CSAPHIRGGAETQYF. The chain recombines TRBV20-1 with TRBJ2-7, with TRBD2 as a possible D gene (7 bases). The DNA end lines up better with TRBJ2-5; the J call may be wrong. The V gene's germline CDR1 is DFQATT and CDR2 SNEGSKA (reference sequence). CDR3 length: 15 amino acids.

This clonotype was found a few times. The chain joins TRBV6-2 or TRBV6-3 to TRBJ1-5, with 7 bases matching TRBD1. V was clipped by 2 bases and J by 7 bases; unmatched bases: 5. Germline V lookup: CDR1 MNHEY, CDR2 SVGEGT. The CDR3 has 14 residues. The CDR3, as DNA: TGTGCCAGCAGTTACAACAGGGGTCTGCAGCCCCAGCATTTT. Amino acid sequence: CASSYNRGLQPQHF.

This clonotype was counted only a few times. The V and J genes are TRBV28 and TRBJ2-4; 8 bases align to TRBD2. After removal of 6 bases from V and 1 base from J, the junction contained 11 bases not matched to a gene. This CDR3 has 17 amino acids. Per the germline V gene, CDR1 is MDHEN and CDR2 is SYDVKM. The CDR3 DNA is TGTGCCAGCAGCATCCGGACTAGCAACCAGGCCAAAAACATTCAGTACTTC. Residues: CASSIRTSNQAKNIQYF.

This clonotype was seen at least ten times. The rearrangement joins TRBV6-6 to TRBJ2-1; 12 bases line up with TRBD1. The CDR3 loop spans 15 amino acids. The J segment lost 6 bases and the V segment lost 5 bases, leaving 5 bases of the junction unmatched. Germline CDR1 MNHNY, CDR2 SVGAGI (reference sequence). The CDR3 region is CASSPGTGGFNEQFF. The CDR3, as DNA: TGTGCCAGCAGTCCCGGGACAGGGGGCTTCAATGAGCAGTTCTTC.

The chain carries TRBV6-7 and TRBJ2-7; TRBD2 is a possible D gene (6 bases). TRBV6-7 is marked as an open reading frame, function uncertain. CDR3 size: 14 residues. The V and J ends lost 5 bases and 1 base respectively, with 12 bases between them. The DNA of the CDR3 is TGTGCCAGCAGTGGGGAGGCCGGTTCCTACGAGCAGTACTTC. This codes for CASSGEAGSYEQYF.

Many counts were recorded for this clonotype. The chain employs TRBV6-6 and TRBJ2-1, with D unclear. The CDR3 has 15 residues. Deletions cut 0 bases from V and 6 bases from J, with 12 bases between. Germline V gene lookup returns CDR1 MNHNY and CDR2 SVGAGI (reference sequence). The CDR3 nucleotides are TGTGCCAGCAGTTACTCGTCCGGCCCTGGCAATGAGCAGTTCTTC. Its translation is CASSYSSGPGNEQFF.

This clonotype appeared once. This sequence joins TRBV18 and TRBJ2-7, with D possibly matching TRBD2 (5 bases). V was cut by 3 bases and J by 3 bases, with 9 bases left in between. The germline V gene encodes CDR1 KGHSH and CDR2 LQKENI. The CDR3 spans 13 residues. The CDR3 sequence: CASSPGVNYEQYF. The CDR3 DNA is TGTGCCAGCTCACCCGGGGTGAACTACGAGCAGTACTTC.

This clonotype was seen ten or more times. This CDR3 reads CASSYFQEAFF. CDR3 in DNA: TGTGCCAGCAGTTACTTTCAGGAAGCTTTCTTT. V is TRBV6-6 and J is TRBJ1-1; D gene uncertain. The germline CDR1 and CDR2 sequences are MNHNY and SVGAGI (reference sequence). With 1 base removed from V and 8 bases from J, the gap between germline ends came to 5 bases. The CDR3 contains 11 residues.

CDR3: CSVADRDSTDTQYF. DNA of the CDR3: TGCAGTGTCGCGGACAGGGACAGCACAGATACGCAGTATTTT. The rearrangement joins TRBV20-1 to TRBJ2-3, with 8 positions matching TRBD1. Germline assignment: CDR1 DFQATT and CDR2 SNEGSKA (reference sequence). V was clipped by 7 bases and J by 0 bases; unmatched bases: 6. The CDR3 is 14 amino acids.

The chain recombines TRBV6-2 or TRBV6-3 with TRBJ1-4; the D is unclear. V was shortened by 2 bases and J by 8 bases, with 12 bases between the two germline ends. In germline, CDR1 is MNHEY, CDR2 SVGEGT. The CDR3 totals 14 residues. This chain's CDR3 is CASSYGRSWEKLFF. DNA of the CDR3: TGTGCCAGCAGTTACGGAAGGTCTTGGGAAAAACTGTTTTTT.

On this clonotype itself: A much larger clone differs by one base, so this may be a read error. V usage is TRBV28 and J usage is TRBJ1-2, with a weak D call TRBD1 (5 bases). CDR3 length: 15 residues. CDR1 is MDHEN, CDR2 SYDVKM, per germline. With 2 bases removed from V and 3 bases from J, the gap between germline ends came to 13 bases. In nucleotides, the CDR3 is TGTGCCAGCAGTTTACCCGGGGGACCTGACTATGGCTACACCTTC. Residues: CASSLPGGPDYGYTF.

Notes on this clonotype: This may come from a read error, since a much larger clone is one base off. The chain recombines TRBV6-6 with TRBJ2-1, with D tentatively TRBD2 (6 bases). The CDR3 contains 14 residues. Germline-derived CDR1 and CDR2 are MNHNY and SVGAGI (reference sequence). CDR3 amino acids: CASSTGVSYKEQFF. The CDR3, as DNA: TGTGCCAGCTCTACGGGAGTGAGCTACAAGGAGCAGTTCTTC.

There are a few counts of this clonotype. The CDR3 DNA reads as TGCGCCAGCAGCCAAGAAAGAGGGGGCGGCTATGGCTACACCTTC. Translated: CASSQERGGGYGYTF. The chain couples TRBV4-1 to TRBJ1-2; 7 nucleotides align to TRBD1. With 0 bases clipped from V and 4 bases from J, the junction kept 5 bases outside the gene matches. The CDR3 has 15 amino acids. From germline, CDR1 is MGHRA and CDR2 YSYEKL.

This chain connects TRBV20-1 to TRBJ2-5; 14 bases fit TRBD2. The DNA end is more similar to TRBJ2-7, so the J call may be wrong. The CDR3 is 14 amino acids. The germline V gene encodes CDR1 DFQATT and CDR2 SNEGSKA (reference sequence). This CDR3 is CSARTSGRPHEQYF. The CDR3 DNA reads TGCAGTGCTCGGACTAGCGGGAGGCCCCACGAGCAGTACTTC.

The chain carries TRBV29-1 and TRBJ2-1, with D perhaps being TRBD1 or TRBD2 (5 bases each). V lost 4 bases, J lost 6 bases, and 16 bases lay in between. The CDR3 is 14 residues long. CDR1 and CDR2 (germline): SQVTM, ANQGSEA. CDR3 DNA: TGCAGCGTTGTAGGGGACGGCCTACCCAATGAGCAGTTCTTC. This sequence encodes CSVVGDGLPNEQFF.

The chain joins TRBV29-1 to TRBJ1-4; D is unresolved. Germline V gives CDR1 SQVTM, CDR2 ANQGSEA. This CDR3 region has 13 residues. Between the trimmed V and J ends, which lost 5 bases and 7 bases, there was a span of 14 bases. The CDR3 region is CSVRQVVGEKLFF. As DNA, the CDR3 is TGCAGCGTTCGGCAGGTGGTGGGTGAAAAACTGTTTTTT. Using reference TRBV29-1 and TRBJ1-4 for the parts outside the CDR3, the full variable domain is SAVISQKPSRDICQRGTSLTIQCQVDSQVTMMFWYRQQPGQSLTLIATANQGSEATYESGFVIDKFPISRPNLTFSTLTVSNMSPEDSSIYLCSVRQVVGEKLFFGSGTQLSVL.

V and J are TRBV6-2 or TRBV6-3 and TRBJ2-1, with D uncertain. The germline CDR1 and CDR2 sequences are MNHEY and SVGEGT. Trimming left V 7 bases short and J 6 bases short, with 16 bases between. The CDR3 sequence is 14 residues long. The CDR3 spells CASTQSPPRNEQFF. CDR3 DNA: TGTGCCAGCACGCAAAGTCCCCCCCGCAATGAGCAGTTCTTC.

This clonotype was seen a handful of times. V and J are TRBV5-1 and TRBJ2-2; 7 bases map to TRBD1. The CDR3 is made up of 17 amino acids. Trimming took 4 bases from V and 1 from J; bases not matched to a gene: 10. Looked up from germline, CDR1 is SGHRS and CDR2 is YFSETQ. The CDR3 nucleotides read TGCGCCAGCAGCGCGGAACAGGGGAGTGGGAACACCGGGGAGCTGTTTTTT. Translation: CASSAEQGSGNTGELFF.

The chain combines TRBV29-1 with TRBJ2-7, with D perhaps matching TRBD2 (6 bases). Trimming left V 3 bases short and J 7 bases short, with 16 bases between. Germline lookup yields CDR1 SQVTM and CDR2 ANQGSEA. This CDR3 is 13 amino acids long. Here the CDR3 DNA reads TGCAGCGTTGACGCATCGTGGGGGGAAGAGCAGTACTTC. It specifies CSVDASWGEEQYF.

This clonotype was counted ten times or more. V gene TRBV7-2 combines with J gene TRBJ2-3; 9 positions agree with TRBD2. Germline CDR1 SGHTA, CDR2 FQGNSA. The CDR3 has 16 residues. Trimming took 5 bases from V and 2 from J; bases not matched to a gene: 8. The CDR3 region has the DNA TGTGCCAGCAGCCGCGGGCTAGCGGGATTCACAGATACGCAGTATTTT. Translating gives CASSRGLAGFTDTQYF.

The chain uses TRBV10-3 and TRBJ2-4; no firm D call. Germline loops: CDR1 ENHRY, CDR2 SYGVKD. CDR3 size: 16 residues. V was shortened by 1 base and J by 1 base, with 11 bases between the two germline ends. CDR3 sequence: CAISEYGRGAKNIQYF. As DNA, the CDR3 is TGTGCCATCAGTGAGTATGGACGTGGTGCCAAAAACATTCAGTACTTC.